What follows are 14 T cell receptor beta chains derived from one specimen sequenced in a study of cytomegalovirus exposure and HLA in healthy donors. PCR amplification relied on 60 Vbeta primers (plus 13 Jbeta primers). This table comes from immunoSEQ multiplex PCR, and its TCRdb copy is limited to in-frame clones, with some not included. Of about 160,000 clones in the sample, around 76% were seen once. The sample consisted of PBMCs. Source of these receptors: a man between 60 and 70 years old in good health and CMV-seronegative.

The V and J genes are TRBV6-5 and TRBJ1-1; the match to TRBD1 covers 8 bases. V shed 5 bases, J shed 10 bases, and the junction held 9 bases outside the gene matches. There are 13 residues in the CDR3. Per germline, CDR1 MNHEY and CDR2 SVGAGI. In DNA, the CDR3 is TGTGCCAGCAGTGAGGACAGGGAGTCGGCAGCTTTCTTT. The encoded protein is CASSEDRESAAFF.

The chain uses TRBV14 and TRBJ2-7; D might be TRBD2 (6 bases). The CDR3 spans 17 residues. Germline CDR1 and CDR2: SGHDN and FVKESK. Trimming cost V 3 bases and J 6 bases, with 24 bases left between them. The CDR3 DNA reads TGTGCCAGCAGCCACCATTCACCCCCGGGACTCCCCTCCGAGCAGTACTTC. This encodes CASSHHSPPGLPSEQYF.

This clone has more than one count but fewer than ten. CDR3 sequence reads: CASSSQGYPNTGELFF. The CDR3 DNA reads as TGTGCCAGCAGCTCCCAGGGGTATCCGAACACCGGGGAGCTGTTTTTT. The rearrangement joins TRBV11-3 to TRBJ2-2; D is possibly TRBD1 (6 bases). This CDR3 spans 16 amino acids. V gave up 4 bases and J gave up 0 bases, with 12 bases separating them. Germline V lookup: CDR1 SGHNT, CDR2 YENEEA.

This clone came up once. In DNA form, the CDR3 reads TGTGCCAGCAGTTTAATGACAGGGGGCGGTGAAAAACTGTTTTTT. Amino acids: CASSLMTGGGEKLFF. The rearrangement uses TRBV27 and TRBJ1-4; the match to TRBD1 covers 10 bases. From germline, CDR1 is MNHEY and CDR2 SMNVEV (reference sequence). This CDR3 contains 15 residues. V was pared by 2 bases and J by 7 bases, with 4 bases of the junction left unmatched.

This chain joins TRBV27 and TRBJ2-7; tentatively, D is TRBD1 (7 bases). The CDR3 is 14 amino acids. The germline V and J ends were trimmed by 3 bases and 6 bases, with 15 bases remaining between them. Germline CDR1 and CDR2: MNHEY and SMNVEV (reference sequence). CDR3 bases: TGTGCCAGCAGTTTCTCGGGCCAGGGGGGCGAGCAGTACTTC. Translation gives CASSFSGQGGEQYF.

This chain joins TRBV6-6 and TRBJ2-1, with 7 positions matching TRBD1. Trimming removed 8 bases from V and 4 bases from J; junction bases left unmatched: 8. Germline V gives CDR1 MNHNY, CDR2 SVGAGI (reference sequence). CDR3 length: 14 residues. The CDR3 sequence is CASLRDSQYNEQFF. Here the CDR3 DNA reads TGTGCCAGCCTCCGGGACAGCCAATACAATGAGCAGTTCTTC.

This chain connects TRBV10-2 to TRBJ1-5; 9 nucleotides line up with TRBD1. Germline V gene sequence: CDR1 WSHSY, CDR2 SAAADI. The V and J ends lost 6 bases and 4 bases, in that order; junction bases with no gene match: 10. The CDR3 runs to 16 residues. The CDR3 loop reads CASRGTGQSRNQPQHF. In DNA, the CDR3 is TGCGCCAGCAGGGGGACAGGGCAGTCTCGGAATCAGCCCCAGCATTTT.

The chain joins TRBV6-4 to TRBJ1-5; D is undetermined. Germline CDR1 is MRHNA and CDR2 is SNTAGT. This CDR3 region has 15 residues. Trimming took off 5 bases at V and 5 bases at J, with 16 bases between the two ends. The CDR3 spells CASSRSHRTDQPQHF. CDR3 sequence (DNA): TGTGCCAGCAGTAGAAGTCATAGAACCGATCAGCCCCAGCATTTT.

The CDR3 spells CASSQVTSYLLDTQYF. CDR3 coding DNA: TGTGCCAGCAGCCAAGTGACTAGCTATTTATTGGATACGCAGTATTTT. The chain recombines TRBV14 with TRBJ2-3, with 7 positions matching TRBD2. This CDR3 is 16 amino acids long. Germline CDR1 reads SGHDN; CDR2 reads FVKESK. J gave up 6 bases and V 1 base, and 10 bases lay outside the gene matches.

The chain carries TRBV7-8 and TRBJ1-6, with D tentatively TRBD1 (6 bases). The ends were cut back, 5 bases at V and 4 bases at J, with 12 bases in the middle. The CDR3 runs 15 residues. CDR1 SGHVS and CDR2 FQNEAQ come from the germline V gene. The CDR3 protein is CASSPRTAYNSPLHF. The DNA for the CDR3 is TGTGCCAGCAGCCCTCGGACAGCATATAATTCACCCCTCCACTTT.

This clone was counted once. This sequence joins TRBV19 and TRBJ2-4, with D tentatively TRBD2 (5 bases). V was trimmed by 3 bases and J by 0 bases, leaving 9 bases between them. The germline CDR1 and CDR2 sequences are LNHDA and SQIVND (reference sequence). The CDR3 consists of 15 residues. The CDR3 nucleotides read TGTGCCAGTAGTATTGGAGCGGTAGCCAAAAACATTCAGTACTTC. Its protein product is CASSIGAVAKNIQYF.

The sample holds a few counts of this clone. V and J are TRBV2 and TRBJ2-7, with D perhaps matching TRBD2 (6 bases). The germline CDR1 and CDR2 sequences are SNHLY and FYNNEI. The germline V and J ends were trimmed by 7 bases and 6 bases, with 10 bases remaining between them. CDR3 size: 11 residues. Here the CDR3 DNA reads TGTGCCAGCACTGGAGGGGTCGAGCAGTACTTC. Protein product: CASTGGVEQYF.

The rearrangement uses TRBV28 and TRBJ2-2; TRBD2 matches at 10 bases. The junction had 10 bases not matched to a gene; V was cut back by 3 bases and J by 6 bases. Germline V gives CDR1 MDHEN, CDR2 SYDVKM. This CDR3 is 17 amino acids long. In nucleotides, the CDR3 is TGTGCCAGCAGTTTCCAAAGGGCTAGCGGGAGCCCCGGGGAGCTGTTTTTT. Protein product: CASSFQRASGSPGELFF. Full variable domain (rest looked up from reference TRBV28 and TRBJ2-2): DVKVTQSSRYLVKRTGEKVFLECVQDMDHENMFWYRQDPGLGLRLIYFSYDVKMKEKGDIPEGYSVSREKKERFSLILESASTNQTSMYLCASSFQRASGSPGELFFGEGSRLTVL.

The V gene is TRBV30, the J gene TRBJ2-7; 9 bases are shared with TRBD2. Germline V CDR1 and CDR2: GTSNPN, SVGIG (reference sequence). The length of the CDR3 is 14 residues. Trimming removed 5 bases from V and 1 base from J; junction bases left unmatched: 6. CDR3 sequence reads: CAWGSGRSSYEQYF. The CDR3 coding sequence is TGTGCCTGGGGTAGCGGGAGATCTTCCTACGAGCAGTACTTC.